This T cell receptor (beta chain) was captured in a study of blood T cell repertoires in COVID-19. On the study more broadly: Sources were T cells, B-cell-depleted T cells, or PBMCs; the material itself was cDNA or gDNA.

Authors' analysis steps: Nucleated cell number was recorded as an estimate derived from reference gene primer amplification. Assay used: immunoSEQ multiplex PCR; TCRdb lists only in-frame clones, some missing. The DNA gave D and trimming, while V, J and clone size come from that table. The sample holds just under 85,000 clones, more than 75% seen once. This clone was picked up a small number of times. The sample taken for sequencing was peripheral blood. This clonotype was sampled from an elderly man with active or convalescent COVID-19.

In nucleotides, the CDR3 is TGCGCCAGCAGCGTCAGGACAGGGTACACTGAAGCTTTCTTT. Translating gives CASSVRTGYTEAFF. The chain employs TRBV5-1 and TRBJ1-1, with TRBD1 matching 8 bases. CDR3 length: 14 amino acids. After removal of 4 bases from V and 3 bases from J, the junction contained 5 bases not matched to a gene. Germline CDR1 SGHRS, CDR2 YFSETQ.